Presented here are 10 T cell receptor beta chains from one specimen sequenced in a study of T cells after yellow fever vaccination. In TCRdb, the 5' RACE reads were re-called with MiXCR into one record per CDR3 protein. This table holds roughly 240,000 distinct CDR3 sequences, 6.7% found once. The input for sequencing was CD4+ T cells sorted from PBMCs, taken on the day of the yellow fever booster vaccination. Source of these receptors: a man aged 25 to 40 who received the YFV17D yellow fever vaccine.

As to this clonotype: An end of the junction differs from the germline gene, which may be a read error. The chain uses TRBV7-2 and TRBJ2-7; TRBD2 aligns across 11 bases. The CDR3 extends over 15 amino acids. CDR1 is SGHTA and CDR2 is FQGNSA in the germline V gene. CDR3 protein: CASSVAGGQSYEQYF. For the CDR3, the DNA is TGTGCCAGCAGCGTAGCGGGAGGGCAATCCTACGAGCAGTACTTC.

This chain uses TRBV10-3 with TRBJ2-2; 11 bases match TRBD2. The CDR3 consists of 24 residues. Germline V CDR1 and CDR2: ENHRY, SYGVKD. V lost 3 bases to trimming and J lost 0 bases; unmatched junction nucleotides: 24. The DNA of the CDR3 is TGTGCCATCAGTGACCTCGAGGGCAGAACTCCGGCGACTAGCGGGGAGCCGAACACCGGGGAGCTGTTTTTT. This encodes CAISDLEGRTPATSGEPNTGELFF.

This chain links TRBV7-2 with TRBJ1-1, with D hard to call. Deletions cut 5 bases from V and 6 bases from J, with 13 bases between. This CDR3 region has 13 residues. Germline lookup yields CDR1 SGHTA and CDR2 FQGNSA. CDR3 in DNA: TGTGCCAGCAGCCTCCAGGTTGGCGCTGAAGCTTTCTTT. It specifies CASSLQVGAEAFF.

This clonotype was counted a few times. This chain links TRBV28 with TRBJ2-4; a weak D match, TRBD1 (6 bases). The germline gives CDR1 MDHEN, CDR2 SYDVKM. The V end lost 4 bases, the J end lost 0 bases, and 13 bases lay between the germline ends. This CDR3 region has 16 residues. This CDR3 is CASSSRQAKAKNIQYF. CDR3 DNA: TGTGCCAGCAGTTCTAGACAGGCTAAAGCCAAAAACATTCAGTACTTC.

This clonotype was counted at least ten times. The chain combines TRBV18 with TRBJ1-6; D is unresolved. CDR1 and CDR2 from the germline V gene are KGHSH and LQKENI. V lost 3 bases and J lost 5, with 11 bases in between. CDR3 length: 15 amino acids. CDR3 nucleotides: TGTGCCAGCTCACCGGGGAGAGCAAATAATTCACCCCTCCACTTT. Its protein is CASSPGRANNSPLHF.

In its sample, this clonotype was seen a few times. The chain has TRBV6-5 and TRBJ2-3; D may be TRBD2 (5 bases). The germline gives CDR1 MNHEY, CDR2 SVGAGI. This CDR3 has 13 residues. V gave up 0 bases and J gave up 6 bases, with 7 bases separating them. The CDR3 region has the DNA TGTGCCAGCAGTTACTCTAGGAGGGATACGCAGTATTTT. Its protein product is CASSYSRRDTQYF.

This clonotype was counted ten times or more. Its ends do not fully match the called genes, so a read error is possible. The chain has TRBV7-7 and TRBJ1-4; 9 positions match TRBD1. The CDR3 is 14 amino acids. Germline V gene lookup returns CDR1 SSHAT and CDR2 FNYEAQ (reference sequence). DNA of the CDR3: TGTGCTAGCAGCTTGGACAGGGGCGATGAAAAACTGTTTTTT. This translates into CASSLDRGDEKLFF.

The sample holds a few counts of this clonotype. The chain has TRBV5-5 and TRBJ2-1, with unresolved D. The CDR3 spans 13 residues. CDR1 is SGHKS, CDR2 YYEKEE, per germline (reference sequence). V was cut by 4 bases and J by 9 bases, with 14 bases left in between. The CDR3 sequence: CASSPTAPIEQFF. CDR3 sequence (DNA): TGTGCCAGCAGCCCTACGGCGCCCATTGAGCAGTTCTTC.

The J gene is TRBJ2-7, the V gene TRBV7-2, with D uncertain. This CDR3 has 12 amino acids. Trimming removed 1 base from V and 6 bases from J, with 7 bases in between. Germline V CDR1 and CDR2: SGHTA, FQGNSA. CDR3: CASSLEGLEQYF. The CDR3 DNA reads TGTGCCAGCAGCTTAGAAGGGCTCGAGCAGTACTTC.

This clonotype was seen repeatedly, ten times or more. The J gene is TRBJ2-4, the V gene TRBV30, with D perhaps TRBD1 (6 bases). This CDR3 region has 14 residues. Germline V gives CDR1 GTSNPN, CDR2 SVGIG (reference sequence). V was cut by 0 bases and J by 1 base, with 7 bases left in between. The CDR3 loop is CAWSVQGAKNIQYF. The DNA for the CDR3 is TGTGCCTGGAGTGTACAGGGTGCCAAAAACATTCAGTACTTC.